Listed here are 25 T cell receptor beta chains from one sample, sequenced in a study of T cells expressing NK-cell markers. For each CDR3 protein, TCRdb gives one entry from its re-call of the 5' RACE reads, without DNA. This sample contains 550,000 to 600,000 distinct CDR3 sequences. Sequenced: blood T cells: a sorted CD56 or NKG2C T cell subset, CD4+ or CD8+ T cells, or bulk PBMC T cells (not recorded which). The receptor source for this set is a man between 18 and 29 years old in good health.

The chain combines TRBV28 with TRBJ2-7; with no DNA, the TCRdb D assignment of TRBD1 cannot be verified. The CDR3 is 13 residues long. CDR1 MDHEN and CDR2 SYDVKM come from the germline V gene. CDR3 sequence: CASSSRRPYEQYF.

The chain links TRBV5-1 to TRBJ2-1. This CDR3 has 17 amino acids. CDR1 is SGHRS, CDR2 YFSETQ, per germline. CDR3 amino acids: CASRPRGTPTSYNEQFF.

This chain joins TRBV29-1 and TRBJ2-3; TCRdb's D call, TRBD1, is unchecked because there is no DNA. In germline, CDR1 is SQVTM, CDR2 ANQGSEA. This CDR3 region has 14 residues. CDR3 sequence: CSVEGQGGTDTQYF.

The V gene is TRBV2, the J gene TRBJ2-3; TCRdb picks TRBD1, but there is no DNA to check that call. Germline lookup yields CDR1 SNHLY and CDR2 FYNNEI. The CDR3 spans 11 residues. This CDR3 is CASSVGGPQYF.

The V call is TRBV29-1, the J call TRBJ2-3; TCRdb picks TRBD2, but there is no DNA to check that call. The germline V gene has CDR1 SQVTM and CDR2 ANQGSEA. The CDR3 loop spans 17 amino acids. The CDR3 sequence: CSVKTFGLSGSTDTQYF.

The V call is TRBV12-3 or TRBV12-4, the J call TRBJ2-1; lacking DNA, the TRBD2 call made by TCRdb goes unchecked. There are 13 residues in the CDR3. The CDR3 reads CASSRDERSEQFF.

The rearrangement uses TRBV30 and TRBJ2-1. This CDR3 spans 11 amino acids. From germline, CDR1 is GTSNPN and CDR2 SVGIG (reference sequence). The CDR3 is CACLTSNEQFF.

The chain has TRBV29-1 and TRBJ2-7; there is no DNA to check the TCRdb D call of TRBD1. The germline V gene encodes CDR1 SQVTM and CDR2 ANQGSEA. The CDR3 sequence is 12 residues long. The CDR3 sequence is CSVGTGTYEQYF.

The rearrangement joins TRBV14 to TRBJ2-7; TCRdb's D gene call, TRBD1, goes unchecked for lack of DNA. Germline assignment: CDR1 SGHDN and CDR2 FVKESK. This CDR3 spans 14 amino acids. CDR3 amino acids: CASSQDFISGEQYF.

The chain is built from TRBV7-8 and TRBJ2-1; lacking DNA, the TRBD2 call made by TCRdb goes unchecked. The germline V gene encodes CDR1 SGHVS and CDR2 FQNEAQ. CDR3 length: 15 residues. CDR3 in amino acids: CASTKGLAGDNEQFF.

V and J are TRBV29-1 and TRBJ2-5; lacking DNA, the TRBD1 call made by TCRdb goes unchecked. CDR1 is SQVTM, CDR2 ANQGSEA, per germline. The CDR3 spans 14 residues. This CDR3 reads CSVERGDRGETQYF.

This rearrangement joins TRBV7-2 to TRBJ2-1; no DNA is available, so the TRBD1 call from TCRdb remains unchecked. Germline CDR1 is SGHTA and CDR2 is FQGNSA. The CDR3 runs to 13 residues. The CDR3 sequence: CASRLQGSDEQFF.

CDR3 sequence: CASGRDRGATNEKLFF. This rearrangement joins TRBV6-1 to TRBJ1-4; TCRdb calls TRBD1, which cannot be checked without DNA. CDR3 length: 16 residues. Germline values: CDR1 MNHNS, CDR2 SASEGT.

The CDR3 region is CSVVLGPATDTQYF. The chain couples TRBV29-1 to TRBJ2-3; the D call of TRBD2 rests on TCRdb alone, since no DNA is present to check it. CDR1 is SQVTM and CDR2 is ANQGSEA in the germline V gene. The CDR3 is 14 residues long.

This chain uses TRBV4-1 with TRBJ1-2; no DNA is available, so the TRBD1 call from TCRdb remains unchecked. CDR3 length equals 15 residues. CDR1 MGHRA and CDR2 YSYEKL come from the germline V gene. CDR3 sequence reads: CASSQGRDMDYGYTF.

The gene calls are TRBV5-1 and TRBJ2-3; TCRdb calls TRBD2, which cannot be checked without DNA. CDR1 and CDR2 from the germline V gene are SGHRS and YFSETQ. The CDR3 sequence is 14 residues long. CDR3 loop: CASSGDYNTDTQYF.

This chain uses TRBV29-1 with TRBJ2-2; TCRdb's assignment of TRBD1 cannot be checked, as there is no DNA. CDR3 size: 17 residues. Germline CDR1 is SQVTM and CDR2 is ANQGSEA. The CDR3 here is CSVLRTGGFQDTGELFF.

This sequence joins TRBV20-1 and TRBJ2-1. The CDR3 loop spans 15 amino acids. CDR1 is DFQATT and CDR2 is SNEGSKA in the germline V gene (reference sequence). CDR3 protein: CSARDQTTSYNEQFF.

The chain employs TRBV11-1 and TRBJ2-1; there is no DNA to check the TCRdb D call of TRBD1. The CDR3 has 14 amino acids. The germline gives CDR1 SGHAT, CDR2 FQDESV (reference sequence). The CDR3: CASSLGRLGNEQFF.

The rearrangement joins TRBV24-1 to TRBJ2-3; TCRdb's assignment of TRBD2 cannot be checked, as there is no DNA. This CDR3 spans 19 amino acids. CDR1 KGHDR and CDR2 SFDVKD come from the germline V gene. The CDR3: CATSGRSSGRTPVPDTQYF.

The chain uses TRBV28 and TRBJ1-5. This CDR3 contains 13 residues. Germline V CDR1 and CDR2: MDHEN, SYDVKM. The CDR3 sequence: CASNRELSQPQHF.

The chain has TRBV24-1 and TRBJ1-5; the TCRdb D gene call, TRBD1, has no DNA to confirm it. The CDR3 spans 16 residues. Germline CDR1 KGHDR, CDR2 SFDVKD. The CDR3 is CATSDPLGTPFPTQHF.

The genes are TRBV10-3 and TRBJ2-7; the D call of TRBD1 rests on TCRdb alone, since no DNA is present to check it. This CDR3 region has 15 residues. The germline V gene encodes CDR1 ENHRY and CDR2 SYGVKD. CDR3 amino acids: CAISESYGTGYEQYF.

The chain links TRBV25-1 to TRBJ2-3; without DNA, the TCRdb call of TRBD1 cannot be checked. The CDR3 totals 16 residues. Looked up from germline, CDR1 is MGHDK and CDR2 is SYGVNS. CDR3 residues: CASSEWDFPTTYTQYF.

CDR3 region: CASSLNSGSYETQYF. The chain links TRBV4-1 to TRBJ2-5; TCRdb indicates TRBD2, and absent DNA this call remains unverified. The CDR3 covers 15 residues. CDR1 is MGHRA and CDR2 is YSYEKL in the germline V gene.